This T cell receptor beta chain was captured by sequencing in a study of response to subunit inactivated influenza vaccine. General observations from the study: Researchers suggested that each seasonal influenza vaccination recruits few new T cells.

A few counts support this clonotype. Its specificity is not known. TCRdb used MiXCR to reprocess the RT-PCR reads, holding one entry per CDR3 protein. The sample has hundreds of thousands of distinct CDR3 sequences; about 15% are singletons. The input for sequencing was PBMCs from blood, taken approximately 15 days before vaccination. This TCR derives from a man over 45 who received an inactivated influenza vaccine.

CDR3: CASRKAGTDTQYF. The DNA of the CDR3 is TGTGCCAGCAGGAAAGCAGGGACAGATACGCAGTATTTT. The rearrangement joins TRBV25-1 to TRBJ2-3, with D perhaps TRBD1 (5 bases). CDR3 length: 13 residues. From germline, CDR1 is MGHDK and CDR2 SYGVNS. V was trimmed by 6 bases and J by 3 bases, leaving 10 bases between them. Based on the CDR3 plus reference TRBV25-1 and TRBJ2-3, the full variable domain is EADIYQTPRYLVIGTGKKITLECSQTMGHDKMYWYQQDPGMELHLIHYSYGVNSTEKGDLSSESTVSRIRTEHFPLTLESARPSHTSQYLCASRKAGTDTQYFGPGTRLTVL.